A single sample is the source of the 9 T cell receptor beta chains below, sequenced in a study of shared clonotypes between healthy human individuals. Naivety among CD8 cells was defined by CD45RO negativity and positive CCR7 selection, thereby excluding terminally differentiated effector memory CD45RA+ cells. The repertoire was sequenced with immunoSEQ multiplex PCR; TCRdb's copy has only in-frame clones and lacks some. Here the sample spans under 1 million clones, 80% to 95% being singletons. The sequenced sample was naive CD8+ T cells sorted from blood. All receptors come from a man aged 25-45 years in good health.

The chain joins TRBV5-6 to TRBJ2-7; D unresolved. Looked up from germline, CDR1 is SGHDT and CDR2 is YYEEEE. The CDR3 is made up of 11 amino acids. V lost 5 bases, J lost 2 bases, and 5 bases lay in between. The CDR3 DNA is TGTGCCAGCAGTCCCGCCTACGAGCAGTACTTC. Its translation: CASSPAYEQYF.

This chain connects TRBV19 to TRBJ2-1; D not resolved. The germline CDR1 and CDR2 sequences are LNHDA and SQIVND (reference sequence). The CDR3 has 12 residues. Trimming pared 5 bases from V and 7 bases from J, leaving 9 bases between. Written as DNA, the CDR3 is TGTGCCAGTAGTGGGAACTATAATGAGCAGTTCTTC. Protein: CASSGNYNEQFF. The variable domain in full, with the rest retrieved from reference TRBV19 and TRBJ2-1, is DGGITQSPKYLFRKEGQNVTLSCEQNLNHDAMYWYRQDPGQGLRLIYYSQIVNDFQKGDIAEGYSVSREKKESFPLTVTSAQKNPTAFYLCASSGNYNEQFFGPGTRLTVL.

V gene TRBV5-1 combines with J gene TRBJ2-2; D possibly uses TRBD1 or TRBD2 (5 bases each). The CDR3 consists of 20 residues. The V end lost 4 bases, the J end lost 0 bases, and 25 bases lay between the germline ends. The V gene's germline CDR1 is SGHRS and CDR2 YFSETQ. The CDR3 loop reads CASSPPTWGHGASNTGELFF. The CDR3 DNA follows: TGCGCCAGCAGCCCCCCTACTTGGGGCCACGGGGCTTCGAACACCGGGGAGCTGTTTTTT. Full variable domain (rest looked up from reference TRBV5-1 and TRBJ2-2): KAGVTQTPRYLIKTRGQQVTLSCSPISGHRSVSWYQQTPGQGLQFLFEYFSETQRNKGNFPGRFSGRQFSNSRSEMNVSTLELGDSALYLCASSPPTWGHGASNTGELFFGEGSRLTVL.

The J gene is TRBJ2-1, the V gene TRBV11-3, with D unresolved. The CDR3 has 15 residues. V lost 1 base, J lost 7 bases, and 14 bases lay in between. The V gene's germline CDR1 is SGHNT and CDR2 YENEEA. The DNA for the CDR3 is TGTGCCAGCAGCTTAGCCCCGATTACTGTTAATGAGCAGTTCTTC. Its translation is CASSLAPITVNEQFF.

The chain has TRBV5-6 and TRBJ2-3; the D gene is possibly TRBD2 (5 bases). Germline V gene lookup returns CDR1 SGHDT and CDR2 YYEEEE. The CDR3 sequence is 15 residues long. V lost 4 bases and J lost 1, with 13 bases in between. The CDR3 DNA is TGTGCCAGCAGCGGTTTCGACTATCGCACAGATACGCAGTATTTT. Protein: CASSGFDYRTDTQYF.

The V gene is TRBV7-2, the J gene TRBJ2-7; D not resolved. The CDR3 extends over 13 amino acids. Germline CDR1 is SGHTA and CDR2 is FQGNSA. Between the trimmed V and J ends, which lost 5 bases and 3 bases, there was a span of 11 bases. CDR3 amino acids: CASSPRPIYEQYF. The CDR3 DNA reads TGTGCCAGCAGCCCCCGGCCTATCTACGAGCAGTACTTC.

This chain links TRBV2 with TRBJ2-1, with TRBD1 matching 8 bases. V shed 10 bases, J shed 5 bases, and the junction held 10 bases outside the gene matches. Germline CDR1 SNHLY, CDR2 FYNNEI. There are 14 residues in the CDR3. The CDR3 is CATNGRTGNNEQFF. The CDR3 nucleotides are TGTGCCACAAACGGTCGGACAGGGAACAATGAGCAGTTCTTC.

The chain uses TRBV27 and TRBJ1-5; perhaps TRBD1 as D (5 bases). Germline V gene data show CDR1 as MNHEY and CDR2 as SMNVEV (reference sequence). This CDR3 region has 12 residues. Between the trimmed V and J ends, which lost 6 bases and 4 bases, there was a span of 7 bases. The CDR3 DNA is TGTGCCAGCAGGAGACAGAATCAGCCCCAGCATTTT. Translating it yields CASRRQNQPQHF.

The chain joins TRBV7-2 to TRBJ1-1; 8 bases line up with TRBD1. The CDR3 sequence is 14 residues long. Germline values: CDR1 SGHTA, CDR2 FQGNSA. The trim removed 4 bases at V and 2 bases at J, leaving 3 bases unmatched. In DNA, the CDR3 is TGTGCCAGCAGCTCAGGACAGGGAAACACTGAAGCTTTCTTT. Encoded protein: CASSSGQGNTEAFF.